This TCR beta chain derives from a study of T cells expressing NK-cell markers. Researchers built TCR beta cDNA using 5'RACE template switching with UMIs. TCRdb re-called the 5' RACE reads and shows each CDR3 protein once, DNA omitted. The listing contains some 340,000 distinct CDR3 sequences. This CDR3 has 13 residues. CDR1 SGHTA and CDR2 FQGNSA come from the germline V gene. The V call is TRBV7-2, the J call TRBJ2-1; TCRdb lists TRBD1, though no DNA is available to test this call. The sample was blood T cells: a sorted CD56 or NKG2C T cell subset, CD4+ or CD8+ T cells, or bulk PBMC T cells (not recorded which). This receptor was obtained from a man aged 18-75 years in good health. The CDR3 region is CASSLVGVGEQFF.